This T cell receptor (beta chain) derives from a study of control samples from healthy donors and cancer patients (dated by TCRdb to 2020 to 2022). In the germline V gene (reference sequence), CDR1 corresponds to WNHNN and CDR2 to SYGVQD. The CDR3 holds 16 amino acids from the cysteine to the phenylalanine. Here the CDR3 DNA is all that survives: 48 bases in frame from base 1. Trimming removed 3 bases from V and 4 bases from J; the gene matches leave 3 bases unexplained. The library came from the immunoSEQ multiplex PCR assay. In TCRdb, the immuneACCESS table is reduced to in-frame sequences with V and J assigned. These tables do not hold every clone; where another copy was compared, an unresolved V gene accounts for under half, and the others remain unexplained. The sample data list under 200,000 clones, and 80% to 95% of these were observed just once. Of the sample, approximately 4% is held by the ten largest clones.

About this clone itself: Its target antigen remains unknown. No per-base quality is available; no much larger clone lies one base away.

The clonotype comes from a woman aged 55-69 years in good health. Recombination linked TRBV10-1 to TRBJ2-3, and 14 junction bases match TRBD2. The sample consisted of blood. The DNA sequence reads TGCGCCAGCAGTGACCCGACTAGCGGGGGGGCAGATACGCAGTATTTT. The resulting protein is CASSDPTSGGADTQYF.